This is a list of T cell receptor beta chains from one sample in a study of identifying expanded T cells in peripheral blood. Profiling relied on immunoSEQ multiplex PCR, and the TCRdb table lists in-frame clones only, not all of them. The top ten hold 2.5% to 3.5% of the sample, which has 100,000 to 150,000 clones, 75% to 90% seen once. Source material: blood. The receptors were gathered from a person aged 18 to 70 in good health. CDR3s include the opening cysteine and the closing phenylalanine or tryptophan. Each record gives: clone size, D gene, J gene, V gene, CDR3 protein, CDR3 DNA. D genes are given only for firm matches. Clone size, where shown, is once, few, many, or a class for clones that have expanded.

.,.,TRBJ2-3,TRBV6-6,CASSYPQGSTDTQYF,TGTGCCAGCAGTTACCCCCAGGGTAGCACAGATACGCAGTATTTT
.,TRBD1,TRBJ1-2,TRBV14,CASSQDRTGFGYTF,TGTGCCAGCAGCCAAGATAGGACAGGTTTTGGCTACACCTTC
.,.,TRBJ2-3,TRBV9,CASSPSRIRTDTQYF,TGTGCCAGCAGCCCTTCTAGGATTCGCACAGATACGCAGTATTTT
.,TRBD1,TRBJ2-5,TRBV19,CASSSVGQVWETQYF,TGTGCCAGTAGTTCGGTAGGACAGGTATGGGAGACCCAGTACTTC
.,.,TRBJ2-7,TRBV6-6,CASRTQGSYEQYF,TGTGCCAGCAGAACCCAGGGTAGCTACGAGCAGTACTTC
once,TRBD2,TRBJ2-3,TRBV5-1,CASRPLTSGGAADTQYF,TGCGCCAGCAGACCGCTGACTAGCGGGGGGGCTGCAGATACGCAGTATTTT
.,.,TRBJ1-1,TRBV7-9,CASSLVGQGPAEAFF,TGTGCCAGCAGCTTAGTCGGGCAGGGGCCGGCTGAAGCTTTCTTT
.,TRBD1,TRBJ1-2,TRBV5-4,CASSSPRGQVGYTF,TGTGCCAGCAGTTCCCCCAGGGGGCAGGTTGGCTACACCTTC
.,TRBD2,TRBJ2-1,TRBV15,CATGQQLAGFNEQFF,TGTGCCACCGGTCAACAGCTAGCGGGGTTCAATGAGCAGTTCTTC
.,.,TRBJ2-4,TRBV5-1,CASSLGLGRAKYF,TGCGCCAGCAGCTTGGGTCTGGGACGTGCTAAGTACTTC
few,.,TRBJ2-1,TRBV25-1,CASSESGPGGNEQFF,TGTGCCAGCAGTGAATCAGGACCGGGTGGCAATGAGCAGTTCTTC
once,.,TRBJ2-7,TRBV6-5,CASSYLARGISYEQYF,TGTGCCAGCAGTTACTTAGCTAGAGGGATTAGCTACGAGCAGTACTTC
.,TRBD1,TRBJ1-5,TRBV27,CASSKGQGAYQPQHF,TGTGCCAGCAGCAAGGGACAGGGGGCTTATCAGCCCCAGCATTTT
.,TRBD1,TRBJ2-4,TRBV2,CASSTGHPRGQGKNIQYF,TGTGCCAGCAGTACGGGCCATCCCAGGGGACAGGGGAAAAACATTCAGTACTTC
.,TRBD1,TRBJ1-5,TRBV5-1,CASSPTGELNQPQHF,TGCGCCAGCAGCCCAACAGGGGAATTAAACCAGCCCCAGCATTTT
.,.,TRBJ1-1,TRBV7-3,CASSRGRDTEAFF,TGTGCCAGCAGCAGGGGGAGGGACACTGAAGCTTTCTTT
.,TRBD1,TRBJ1-4,TRBV12-5,CASALGQGNEKLFF,TGTGCTAGTGCTTTGGGACAGGGAAATGAAAAACTGTTTTTT
.,.,TRBJ2-2,TRBV7-2,CASSLVTGNTGELFF,TGTGCCAGCAGCTTAGTTACGGGGAACACCGGGGAGCTGTTTTTT
.,.,TRBJ1-2,TRBV5-1,CASSWGQQGNYGYTF,TGCGCCAGCAGCTGGGGCCAGCAGGGAAACTATGGCTACACCTTC
.,.,TRBJ1-2,TRBV9,CASSVAGGGGHGYTF,TGTGCCAGCAGCGTAGCGGGTGGTGGAGGCCATGGCTACACCTTC
.,.,TRBJ1-1,TRBV29-1,CSVDRQNTEAFF,TGCAGCGTTGACAGACAGAACACTGAAGCTTTCTTT
once,TRBD2,TRBJ2-3,TRBV7-2,CASSPRGLAGGQRKGTQYF,TGTGCCAGCAGCCCTCGGGGACTAGCGGGGGGGCAGAGGAAAGGTACGCAGTATTTT
.,TRBD1,TRBJ1-1,TRBV30,CAWSLINRGDTEAFF,TGTGCCTGGAGTCTGATCAACAGGGGTGACACTGAAGCTTTCTTT
few,.,TRBJ1-1,TRBV6-6,CASSPSTNTEAFF,TGTGCCAGCAGCCCCTCGACGAACACTGAAGCTTTCTTT
.,.,TRBJ1-2,TRBV6-1,CASSEAPGRASGGYTF,TGTGCCAGCAGTGAAGCGCCGGGCAGGGCGAGTGGTGGCTACACCTTC
.,.,TRBJ1-2,TRBV6-6,CASAGRSNYGYTF,TGTGCCAGCGCGGGGCGTTCTAACTATGGCTACACCTTC
.,TRBD1,TRBJ1-1,TRBV29-1,CSVWTGANTEAFF,TGCAGCGTTTGGACAGGCGCGAACACTGAAGCTTTCTTT
.,.,TRBJ2-7,TRBV19,CASSIGTGTYEQYF,TGTGCCAGTAGTATAGGAACAGGGACCTACGAGCAGTACTTC
.,.,TRBJ1-1,TRBV6-6,CASSYSGKNTEAFF,TGTGCCAGCAGTTACTCGGGGAAGAACACTGAAGCTTTCTTT
.,.,TRBJ1-2,TRBV30,CAWSQGIQGPNYGYTF,TGTGCCTGGAGTCAAGGGATACAGGGACCTAACTATGGCTACACCTTC
.,TRBD1,TRBJ1-3,TRBV2,CASTLPGQGISGNTIYF,TGTGCCAGCACTCTACCGGGACAGGGGATTTCTGGAAACACCATATATTTT
.,.,TRBJ1-2,TRBV21-1,CASSKLFDREGYGYTF,TGTGCCAGCAGCAAATTATTCGACAGGGAGGGCTATGGCTACACCTTC
.,.,TRBJ2-5,TRBV4-1,CASSQDQLGQETQYF,TGCGCCAGCAGCCAAGATCAGCTGGGCCAAGAGACCCAGTACTTC
.,.,TRBJ1-1,TRBV12-1,CASSFEDRGQSRPEAFF,TGTGCCAGCAGCTTTGAGGACAGGGGGCAATCTCGGCCTGAAGCTTTCTTT
once,TRBD2,TRBJ2-7,TRBV14,CASSPTSGTSHEQYF,TGTGCCAGCAGCCCGACCTCCGGGACTAGCCACGAGCAGTACTTC
.,TRBD2,TRBJ2-5,TRBV5-5,CASSPGTSGGLQETQYF,TGTGCCAGCAGCCCGGGGACTAGCGGGGGATTACAAGAGACCCAGTACTTC
.,TRBD1,TRBJ1-1,TRBV10-3,CAISEGTGVGGVPEAFF,TGTGCCATCAGTGAGGGGACAGGGGTGGGTGGTGTCCCTGAAGCTTTCTTT
.,.,TRBJ2-7,TRBV5-6,CASSLYRESYEQYF,TGTGCCAGCAGCTTGTACAGGGAGTCCTACGAGCAGTACTTC
.,.,TRBJ1-2,TRBV5-5,CASSFSNYGYTF,TGTGCCAGCAGCTTTAGTAACTATGGCTACACCTTC
.,TRBD1,TRBJ1-1,TRBV5-1,CASSRTGEPDTEAFF,TGCGCCAGCAGCAGAACAGGGGAACCCGACACTGAAGCTTTCTTT
.,.,TRBJ2-7,TRBV7-8,CASSLSGWDSYEQYF,TGTGCCAGCAGCTTATCGGGTTGGGACTCCTACGAGCAGTACTTC
.,TRBD1,TRBJ2-5,TRBV19,CASSYRTGGTETQYF,TGTGCCAGTAGTTACCGGACAGGGGGCACAGAGACCCAGTACTTC
.,.,TRBJ1-3,TRBV7-8,CASSLGGGSGNTIYF,TGTGCCAGCAGCTTAGGGGGGGGTTCTGGAAACACCATATATTTT
.,TRBD1,TRBJ1-2,TRBV5-8,CASSWTGGGDGYTF,TGTGCCAGCAGCTGGACAGGGGGCGGAGATGGCTACACCTTC
.,.,TRBJ2-7,TRBV2,CASSVTFGPYEQYF,TGTGCCAGCAGTGTAACGTTCGGCCCCTACGAGCAGTACTTC
.,TRBD1,TRBJ1-5,TRBV7-2,CASSPQAGTGQVGPQHF,TGTGCCAGCAGCCCGCAGGCCGGGACAGGGCAAGTTGGGCCCCAGCATTTT
.,.,TRBJ2-5,TRBV11-2,CASSLNHGETQYF,TGTGCCAGCAGCTTAAACCACGGAGAGACCCAGTACTTC
.,TRBD2,TRBJ2-2,TRBV6-5,CASSRIAGDTGELFF,TGTGCCAGCTCCCGGATAGCGGGGGACACCGGGGAGCTGTTTTTT
once,.,TRBJ1-5,TRBV6-6,CASSYLSGNQPQHF,TGTGCCAGCAGTTACCTCAGCGGGAATCAGCCCCAGCATTTT
.,.,TRBJ1-1,TRBV6-6,CASSKGVDTEAFF,TGTGCCAGCAGCAAGGGGGTGGACACTGAAGCTTTCTTT
.,.,TRBJ2-5,TRBV10-3,CAISGGDYQETQYF,TGTGCCATCAGTGGGGGGGACTACCAAGAGACCCAGTACTTC
.,TRBD1,TRBJ1-2,TRBV6-1,CASSEQGDGYTF,TGTGCCAGCAGTGAACAGGGGGATGGCTACACCTTC
.,.,TRBJ2-4,TRBV11-3,CASSPLGSENIQYF,TGTGCCAGCAGCCCACTAGGCTCTGAAAACATTCAGTACTTC